Below, 14 T cell receptor beta chains from the same sample are listed, as sequenced in a study of technical replicates of blood from a handful of donors. Repertoires were generated with immunoSEQ multiplex PCR, while TCRdb's copy carries only in-frame clones and drops some. In the table there are around 79,000 clones, more than 85% of which are singletons. The sample taken for sequencing was T cells isolated from PBMCs. The receptors originated from a human donor in good health. Some clones in this sample may be carry-over from other donors' samples.

In DNA form, the CDR3 reads TGTGCCAGCAGCTCGAACCGGGACAGGAACTATGGCTACACCTTC. It translates to CASSSNRDRNYGYTF. The chain employs TRBV7-9 and TRBJ1-2, with TRBD1 identical over 8 bases. Trimming cost V 4 bases and J 2 bases; bases outside gene matches: 6. The CDR3 is made up of 15 amino acids. The germline V gene encodes CDR1 SEHNR and CDR2 FQNEAQ (reference sequence).

This clone was seen more than once but under ten times. The rearrangement joins TRBV4-1 to TRBJ1-3; 7 bases fit TRBD1. The CDR3 totals 15 residues. Germline V gives CDR1 MGHRA, CDR2 YSYEKL. The V segment lost 4 bases and the J segment 1 base; nucleotides outside the gene matches: 4. For the CDR3, the DNA is TGCGCCAGCAGCCGACAGGGATCATCTGGAAACACCATATATTTT. It codes for CASSRQGSSGNTIYF.

The chain couples TRBV6-5 to TRBJ2-5; TRBD1 matches at 8 bases. The CDR3 spans 13 residues. V lost 6 bases, J lost 5 bases, and 5 bases stayed unmatched. Looked up from germline, CDR1 is MNHEY and CDR2 is SVGAGI. The CDR3 bases are TGTGCCAGCAGGACAGGGGCGAGGGAGACCCAGTACTTC. Protein product: CASRTGARETQYF.

The chain employs TRBV19 and TRBJ1-3; D is unclear. Germline V gene lookup returns CDR1 LNHDA and CDR2 SQIVND (reference sequence). V lost 10 bases and J lost 4, with 20 bases in between. CDR3 length: 15 amino acids. In nucleotides, the CDR3 is TGTGCCACAGAATACAACGGGGAAATCGGAAACACCATATATTTT. Its translation: CATEYNGEIGNTIYF.

In regard to this clone: The identical CDR3 is also encoded by other nucleotide sequences in the sample. The chain is built from TRBV27 and TRBJ1-2, with D tentatively TRBD1 (5 bases). The V end lost 3 bases, the J end lost 3 bases, and 8 bases lay between the germline ends. This CDR3 spans 13 amino acids. From germline, CDR1 is MNHEY and CDR2 SMNVEV (reference sequence). The CDR3: CASSFGRDYGYTF. Here the CDR3 DNA reads TGTGCCAGCAGTTTTGGCAGGGACTATGGCTACACCTTC.

This chain links TRBV4-1 with TRBJ2-6; perhaps TRBD2 as D (5 bases). V shed 1 base and J shed 4 bases, with 17 bases lying between them. The germline V gene has CDR1 MGHRA and CDR2 YSYEKL. The CDR3 contains 18 residues. CDR3 loop: CASSQGGRLYSGANVLTF. The CDR3 nucleotides are TGCGCCAGCAGCCAAGGCGGGCGTCTGTATTCCGGGGCCAACGTCCTGACTTTC.

The rearrangement links TRBV2 to TRBJ2-3; maybe TRBD2 (5 bases). CDR3 length: 14 amino acids. The V and J ends lost 6 bases and 3 bases respectively, with 13 bases between them. Germline-derived CDR1 and CDR2 are SNHLY and FYNNEI. This CDR3 is CASSKLAGTDTQYF. The CDR3 DNA follows: TGTGCCAGCAGCAAGCTAGCCGGGACAGATACGCAGTATTTT.

The chain recombines TRBV10-1 with TRBJ2-7; 8 bases are shared with TRBD1. This CDR3 contains 14 residues. The germline CDR1 and CDR2 sequences are WNHNN and SYGVQD (reference sequence). Germline trimming cut 6 bases from V and 4 bases from J; bases unmatched to any gene: 8. DNA for the CDR3: TGCGCCAGCAGACCCGGACAGGGACCTTACGAGCAGTACTTC. Translation: CASRPGQGPYEQYF.

The genes are TRBV4-2 and TRBJ2-1, with 10 nucleotides matching TRBD2. V dropped 6 bases and J dropped 8; count of bases not matched to a gene: 10. Per the germline V gene, CDR1 is LGHNA and CDR2 is YNFKEQ. The CDR3 has 15 amino acids. CDR3 bases: TGTGCCAGCAGATTGACTAGCGGGTTATTGGATGAGCAGTTCTTC. It specifies CASRLTSGLLDEQFF.

The rearrangement links TRBV5-1 to TRBJ2-5; tentatively, D is TRBD1 (6 bases). Germline V gene lookup returns CDR1 SGHRS and CDR2 YFSETQ. Between the trimmed V and J ends, which lost 5 bases and 6 bases, there was a span of 14 bases. The CDR3 runs 13 residues. The CDR3 nucleotides are TGCGCCAGCAGGCCGGACAGTTCCCAGACCCAGTACTTC. Translating gives CASRPDSSQTQYF.

This clone occurred once. J is TRBJ2-1 and V is TRBV27; 9 positions agree with TRBD1. V shed 4 bases and J 5 bases; nucleotides not matched to a gene: 9. The CDR3 is made up of 16 amino acids. Germline assignment: CDR1 MNHEY and CDR2 SMNVEV (reference sequence). The DNA for the CDR3 is TGTGCCAGCAGTTACGAAGGGACAGGGCATCACAATGAGCAGTTCTTC. Encoded protein: CASSYEGTGHHNEQFF.

Remarks on this clone: Other DNA variants within this sample encode the same CDR3. The chain carries TRBV29-1 and TRBJ1-2; D gene uncertain. Germline V gene sequence: CDR1 SQVTM, CDR2 ANQGSEA. V was shortened by 1 base and J by 3 bases, with 6 bases between the two germline ends. This CDR3 is built from 12 residues. The CDR3: CSVEGGYYGYTF. CDR3 in DNA: TGCAGCGTTGAAGGCGGTTACTATGGCTACACCTTC.

The rearrangement links TRBV6-5 to TRBJ2-1; weak D call: TRBD2 (6 bases). The CDR3 contains 15 residues. V was clipped by 6 bases and J by 6 bases, with 18 bases between them. Germline CDR1 reads MNHEY; CDR2 reads SVGAGI. The CDR3 coding sequence is TGTGCCAGCAGCCGACTAGTAGGGCAAAGCAATGAGCAGTTCTTC. This sequence encodes CASSRLVGQSNEQFF.

The chain combines TRBV6-1 with TRBJ1-5, with TRBD1 matching over 9 bases. Losses at the gene ends were 7 bases for V and 5 bases for J; bases not matched to a gene: 3. The CDR3 spans 13 residues. Germline loops: CDR1 MNHNS, CDR2 SASEGT. The CDR3 DNA is TGTGCCAGCAACAGGGGGCAGGATCAGCCCCAGCATTTT. Translated, it gives CASNRGQDQPQHF.